The 17 T cell receptor beta chains listed next were all sequenced from one sample in a study of T-cell memory formation after mild COVID-19. TCRdb reprocessed the 5' RACE reads with MiXCR, giving one entry per CDR3 protein. The sample consists of about 470,000 distinct CDR3 sequences, approximately 18% of them appearing once. The sequencing input was PBMCs or a T cell subset sorted from them (not recorded which). The receptors were gathered from an adult woman who had mild COVID-19 (a few samples of this study predate the infection). Cell type and time point are not known.

The chain employs TRBV7-2 and TRBJ1-3, with D tentatively TRBD1 (5 bases). The germline V and J ends were trimmed by 1 base and 0 bases, with 13 bases remaining between them. The CDR3 runs 17 residues. Germline lookup yields CDR1 SGHTA and CDR2 FQGNSA. CDR3 DNA sequence: TGTGCCAGCAGCTTAGTCTTTGGGGGGGACTCTGGAAACACCATATATTTT. This sequence encodes CASSLVFGGDSGNTIYF.

This chain links TRBV5-5 with TRBJ1-2; D call uncertain. The V and J ends lost 4 bases and 1 base respectively, with 23 bases between them. The CDR3 is 18 amino acids. Germline V gives CDR1 SGHKS, CDR2 YYEKEE (reference sequence). The CDR3 is CASSPSLTDVGINYGYTF. For the CDR3, the DNA is TGTGCCAGCAGCCCTAGCCTAACGGACGTAGGTATTAACTATGGCTACACCTTC.

The V call is TRBV2, the J call TRBJ2-7; TRBD1 or TRBD2 may be the D gene (5 bases each). V was clipped by 1 base and J by 6 bases, with 16 bases between them. CDR3 length equals 15 residues. Germline V gene data show CDR1 as SNHLY and CDR2 as FYNNEI. For the CDR3, the DNA is TGTGCCAGCAGTGAAGGGGGACCTGGGTTCCGCGAGCAGTACTTC. Its translation: CASSEGGPGFREQYF. Complete variable domain (other parts from reference TRBV2 and TRBJ2-7): EPEVTQTPSHQVTQMGQEVILRCVPISNHLYFYWYRQILGQKVEFLVSFYNNEISEKSEIFDDQFSVERPDGSNFTLKIRSTKLEDSAMYFCASSEGGPGFREQYFGPGTRLTVT.

The rearrangement links TRBV6-1 to TRBJ1-2; 10 positions match TRBD1. The length of the CDR3 is 20 residues. J gave up 6 bases and V 2 bases, and 21 bases lay outside the gene matches. The V gene's germline CDR1 is MNHNS and CDR2 SASEGT. The CDR3 sequence is CASSELFEVGTGDQADGYTF. The CDR3 coding sequence is TGTGCCAGCAGTGAATTGTTCGAGGTGGGGACAGGGGATCAGGCGGATGGCTACACCTTC.

The gene calls are TRBV24-1 and TRBJ1-1; 7 nucleotides line up with TRBD1. This CDR3 has 14 residues. Germline values: CDR1 KGHDR, CDR2 SFDVKD. The V and J ends lost 3 bases and 8 bases, in that order; junction bases with no gene match: 8. The CDR3 sequence: CATSDPLDRAEAFF. For the CDR3, the DNA is TGTGCCACCAGTGATCCCCTTGACAGGGCCGAAGCTTTCTTT.

This clonotype has only a few counts. The chain recombines TRBV6-5 with TRBJ2-7, with 10 positions matching TRBD2. V gave up 2 bases and J gave up 1 base; unmatched junction bases: 11. Looked up from germline, CDR1 is MNHEY and CDR2 is SVGAGI. The CDR3 sequence is 18 residues long. CDR3: CASSYGLAGAWGSYEQYF. The CDR3 DNA follows: TGTGCCAGCAGTTACGGGCTAGCGGGAGCTTGGGGATCCTACGAGCAGTACTTC.

V is TRBV5-1 and J is TRBJ1-3; 7 bases map to TRBD1. Germline V CDR1 and CDR2: SGHRS, YFSETQ. This CDR3 region has 16 residues. Unmatched junction bases numbered 7, after V lost 0 bases and J lost 4 bases. The chain's CDR3 is CASSLDGTVKGNTIYF. The CDR3 nucleotides read TGCGCCAGCAGCTTGGACGGGACAGTTAAGGGAAACACCATATATTTT.

This clonotype was seen a few times. The chain couples TRBV24-1 to TRBJ2-3; D unclear. The CDR3 sequence is 16 residues long. Germline-derived CDR1 and CDR2 are KGHDR and SFDVKD. V was shortened by 1 base and J by 0 bases, with 10 bases between the two germline ends. The CDR3 nucleotides are TGTGCCACCAGTGATTTCGGGCTCTCTAGCACAGATACGCAGTATTTT. Translation: CATSDFGLSSTDTQYF.

This CDR3 reads CASGITTDTQYF. The DNA for the CDR3 is TGTGCCAGCGGGATAACCACAGATACGCAGTATTTT. This chain links TRBV19 with TRBJ2-3, with D maybe TRBD2 (5 bases). The V and J ends lost 9 bases and 2 bases respectively, with 9 bases between them. This CDR3 spans 12 amino acids. The germline V gene has CDR1 LNHDA and CDR2 SQIVND (reference sequence).

The chain uses TRBV5-1 and TRBJ1-1; 7 bases line up with TRBD1. The CDR3 sequence is 15 residues long. Germline assignment: CDR1 SGHRS and CDR2 YFSETQ. Trimming took 4 bases from V and 1 from J; bases not matched to a gene: 7. CDR3 DNA: TGCGCCAGCAGCCCTCCCGACAGGGAGAACACTGAAGCTTTCTTT. Its translation: CASSPPDRENTEAFF.

A few counts support this clonotype. V usage is TRBV6-5 and J usage is TRBJ2-3; D is possibly TRBD1 (6 bases). This CDR3 is 18 amino acids long. Germline values: CDR1 MNHEY, CDR2 SVGAGI. The ends were cut back, 4 bases at V and 1 base at J, with 21 bases in the middle. In DNA form, the CDR3 reads TGTGCCAGCAGTTCGGACAGTCTATGGGCTATGGGCACAGATACGCAGTATTTT. The encoded protein is CASSSDSLWAMGTDTQYF.

The gene calls are TRBV15 and TRBJ2-1, with TRBD2 matching 10 bases. The CDR3 contains 16 residues. Germline assignment: CDR1 LNHNV and CDR2 YYDKDF (reference sequence). Unmatched junction bases numbered 10, after V lost 5 bases and J lost 6 bases. This CDR3 reads CATSAQVAGGFNEQFF. The CDR3 coding sequence is TGTGCCACCAGCGCCCAAGTAGCGGGAGGATTCAATGAGCAGTTCTTC.

This clonotype was detected only a few times. The chain's CDR3 is CAISESSGQGNQPQHF. The DNA of the CDR3 is TGTGCCATCAGTGAGTCGTCGGGACAGGGGAATCAGCCCCAGCATTTT. This chain joins TRBV10-3 and TRBJ1-5; 10 nucleotides match TRBD1. Germline V gene lookup returns CDR1 ENHRY and CDR2 SYGVKD. The length of the CDR3 is 16 residues. V shed 0 bases, J shed 4 bases, and the junction held 3 bases outside the gene matches.

This clonotype turned up a few times. V and J are TRBV18 and TRBJ2-7; 10 bases match TRBD1. From germline, CDR1 is KGHSH and CDR2 LQKENI. The CDR3 sequence is 13 residues long. J was trimmed by 6 bases and V by 6 bases; bases with no gene match: 5. CDR3 nucleotides: TGTGCCAGCTCTCGTGGGGACAGGGGCGAGCAGTACTTC. Its translation: CASSRGDRGEQYF. Full variable domain (remainder filled in from reference TRBV18 and TRBJ2-7): NAGVMQNPRHLVRRRGQEARLRCSPMKGHSHVYWYRQLPEEGLKFMVYLQKENIIDESGMPKERFSAEFPKEGPSILRIQQVVRGDSAAYFCASSRGDRGEQYFGPGTRLTVT.

This clonotype has a handful of counts. This chain connects TRBV24-1 to TRBJ2-7; 7 nucleotides align to TRBD1. Germline-derived CDR1 and CDR2 are KGHDR and SFDVKD. The CDR3 loop spans 21 amino acids. V shed 0 bases and J 0 bases; nucleotides not matched to a gene: 19. CDR3 protein: CATSDLVRRTGAFTSSYEQYF. The CDR3, as DNA: TGTGCCACCAGTGATTTGGTTCGGCGGACAGGTGCTTTTACTAGCTCCTACGAGCAGTACTTC.

This clonotype was picked up a small number of times. The chain combines TRBV14 with TRBJ2-3; the match to TRBD2 covers 7 bases. The junction had 4 bases not matched to a gene; V was cut back by 1 base and J by 0 bases. Germline V gene lookup returns CDR1 SGHDN and CDR2 FVKESK. The CDR3 spans 16 residues. The CDR3 protein is CASSQGSSGSTDTQYF. CDR3 DNA: TGTGCCAGCAGCCAAGGTAGTAGCGGGAGCACAGATACGCAGTATTTT.

This clonotype was seen a few times. The chain carries TRBV12-3 or TRBV12-4 and TRBJ1-1; tentative D call: TRBD1 (6 bases). Trimming pared 4 bases from V and 1 base from J, leaving 19 bases between. This CDR3 has 17 residues. CDR3 sequence: CASSSRTTGTRNTEAFF. The CDR3 DNA reads as TGTGCCAGCAGTTCGAGGACAACGGGGACACGGAACACTGAAGCTTTCTTT.